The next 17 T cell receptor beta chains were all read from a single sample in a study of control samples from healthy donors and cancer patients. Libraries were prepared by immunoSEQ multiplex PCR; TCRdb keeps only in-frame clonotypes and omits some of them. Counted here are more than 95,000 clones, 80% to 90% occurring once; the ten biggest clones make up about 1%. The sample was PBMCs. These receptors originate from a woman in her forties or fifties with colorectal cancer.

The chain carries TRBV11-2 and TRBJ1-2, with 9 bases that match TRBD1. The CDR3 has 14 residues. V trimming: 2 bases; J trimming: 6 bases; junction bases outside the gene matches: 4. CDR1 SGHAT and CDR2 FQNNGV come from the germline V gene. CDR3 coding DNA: TGTGCCAGCAGCTTACTGACAGGGGGTAATGGCTACACCTTC. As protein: CASSLLTGGNGYTF.

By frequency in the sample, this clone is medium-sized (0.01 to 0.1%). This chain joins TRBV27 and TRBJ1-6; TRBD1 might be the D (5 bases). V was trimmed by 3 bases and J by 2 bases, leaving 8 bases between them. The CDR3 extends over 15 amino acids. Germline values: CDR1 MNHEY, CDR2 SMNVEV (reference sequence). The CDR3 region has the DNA TGTGCCAGCAGTTTTAGGGGCACCTATAATTCACCCCTCCACTTT. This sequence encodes CASSFRGTYNSPLHF.

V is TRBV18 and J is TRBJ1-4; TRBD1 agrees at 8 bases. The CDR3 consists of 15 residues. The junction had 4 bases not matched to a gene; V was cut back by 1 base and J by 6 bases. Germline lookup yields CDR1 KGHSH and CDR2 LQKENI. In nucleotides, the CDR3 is TGTGCCAGCTCACCACTACCGGGACAGGATGAAAAACTGTTTTTT. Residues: CASSPLPGQDEKLFF.

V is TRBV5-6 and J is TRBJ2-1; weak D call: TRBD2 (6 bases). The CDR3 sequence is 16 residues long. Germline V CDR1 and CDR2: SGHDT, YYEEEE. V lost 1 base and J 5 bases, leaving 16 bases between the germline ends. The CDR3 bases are TGTGCCAGCAGCTTGTATGGTCTAGCGCAACACAATGAGCAGTTCTTC. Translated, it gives CASSLYGLAQHNEQFF.

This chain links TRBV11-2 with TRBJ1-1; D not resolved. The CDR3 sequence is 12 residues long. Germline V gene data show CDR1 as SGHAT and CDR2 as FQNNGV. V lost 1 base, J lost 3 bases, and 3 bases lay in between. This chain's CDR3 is CASSLVHTEAFF. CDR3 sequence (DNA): TGTGCCAGCAGCTTAGTCCACACTGAAGCTTTCTTT.

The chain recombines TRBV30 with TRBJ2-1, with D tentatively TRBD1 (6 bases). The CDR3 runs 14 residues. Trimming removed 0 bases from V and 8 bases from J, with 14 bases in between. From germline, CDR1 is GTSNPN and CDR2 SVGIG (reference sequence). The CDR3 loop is CAWSVQGRRDEQFF. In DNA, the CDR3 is TGTGCCTGGAGTGTACAGGGACGACGCGATGAGCAGTTCTTC.

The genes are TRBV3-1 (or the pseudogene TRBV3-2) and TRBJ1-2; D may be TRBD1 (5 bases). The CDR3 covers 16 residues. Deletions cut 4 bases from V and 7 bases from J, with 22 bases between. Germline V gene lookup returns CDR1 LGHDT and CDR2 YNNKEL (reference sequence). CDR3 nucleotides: TGTGCCAGCAGCCCGCCTACCCAGACTGGGAGGGGTGGCTACACCTTC. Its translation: CASSPPTQTGRGGYTF.

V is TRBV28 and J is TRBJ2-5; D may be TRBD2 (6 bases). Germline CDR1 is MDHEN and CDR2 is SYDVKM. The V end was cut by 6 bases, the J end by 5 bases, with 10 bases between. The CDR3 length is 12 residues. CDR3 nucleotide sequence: TGTGCCAGCAGGGGGGGTGGGGAGACCCAGTACTTC. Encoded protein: CASRGGGETQYF.

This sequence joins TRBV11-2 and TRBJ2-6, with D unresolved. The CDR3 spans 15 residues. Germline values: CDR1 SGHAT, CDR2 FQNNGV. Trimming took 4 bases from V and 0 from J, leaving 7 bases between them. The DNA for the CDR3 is TGTGCCAGCAGCTACCGGAGCTCTGGGGCCAACGTCCTGACTTTC. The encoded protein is CASSYRSSGANVLTF.

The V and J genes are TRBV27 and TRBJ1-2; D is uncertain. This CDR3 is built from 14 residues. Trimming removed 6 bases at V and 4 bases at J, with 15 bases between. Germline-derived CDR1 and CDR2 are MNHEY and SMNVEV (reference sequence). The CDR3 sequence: CASSPGPEGYGYTF. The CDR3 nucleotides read TGTGCCAGCAGCCCCGGGCCCGAAGGCTATGGCTACACCTTC.

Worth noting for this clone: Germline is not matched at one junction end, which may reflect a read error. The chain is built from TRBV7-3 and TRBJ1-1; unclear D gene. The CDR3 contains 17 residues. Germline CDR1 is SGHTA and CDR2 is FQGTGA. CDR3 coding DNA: TGTGCCAGCAGCGAAAGCCCCGGCCCGGTTACGAACACTGAAGCTTCCTTT. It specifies CASSESPGPVTNTEASF.

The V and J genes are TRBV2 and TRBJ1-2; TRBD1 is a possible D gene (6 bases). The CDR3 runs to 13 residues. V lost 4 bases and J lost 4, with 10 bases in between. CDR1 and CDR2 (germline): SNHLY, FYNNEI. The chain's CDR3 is CASSGEQGYGYTF. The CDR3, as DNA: TGTGCCAGCAGTGGGGAACAGGGCTATGGCTACACCTTC.

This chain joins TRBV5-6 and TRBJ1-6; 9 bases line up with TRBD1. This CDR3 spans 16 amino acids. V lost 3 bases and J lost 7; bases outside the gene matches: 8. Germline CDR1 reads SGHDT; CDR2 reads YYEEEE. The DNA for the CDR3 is TGTGCCAGCAGCTCCCTAATGACAGGGGGAAATTCACCCCTCCACTTT. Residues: CASSSLMTGGNSPLHF.

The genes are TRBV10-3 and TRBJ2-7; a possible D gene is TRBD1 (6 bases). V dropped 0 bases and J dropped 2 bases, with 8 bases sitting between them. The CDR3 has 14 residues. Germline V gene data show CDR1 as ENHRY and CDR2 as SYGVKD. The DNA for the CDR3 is TGTGCCATCAGTGAGTCTGAGGGGGCCTACGAGCAGTACTTC. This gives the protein CAISESEGAYEQYF.

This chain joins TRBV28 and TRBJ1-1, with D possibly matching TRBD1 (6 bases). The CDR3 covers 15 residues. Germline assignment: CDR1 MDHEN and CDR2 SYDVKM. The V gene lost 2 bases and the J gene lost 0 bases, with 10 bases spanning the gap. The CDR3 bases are TGTGCCAGCAGTTTAACAGGGTTTATGAACACTGAAGCTTTCTTT. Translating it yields CASSLTGFMNTEAFF.

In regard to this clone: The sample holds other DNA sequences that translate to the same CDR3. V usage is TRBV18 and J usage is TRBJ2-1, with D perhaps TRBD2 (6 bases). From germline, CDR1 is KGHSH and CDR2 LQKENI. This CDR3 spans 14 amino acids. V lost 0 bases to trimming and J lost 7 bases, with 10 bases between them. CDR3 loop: CASSPPTRNNEQFF. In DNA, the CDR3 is TGTGCCAGCTCACCACCGACTAGAAATAATGAGCAGTTCTTC.

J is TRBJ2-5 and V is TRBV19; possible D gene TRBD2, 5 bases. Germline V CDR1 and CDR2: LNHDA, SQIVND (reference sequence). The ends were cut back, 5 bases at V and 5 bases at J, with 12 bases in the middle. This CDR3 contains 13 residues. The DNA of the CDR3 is TGTGCCAGTAGTGCAACTAGTCCGGAGACCCAGTACTTC. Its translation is CASSATSPETQYF.